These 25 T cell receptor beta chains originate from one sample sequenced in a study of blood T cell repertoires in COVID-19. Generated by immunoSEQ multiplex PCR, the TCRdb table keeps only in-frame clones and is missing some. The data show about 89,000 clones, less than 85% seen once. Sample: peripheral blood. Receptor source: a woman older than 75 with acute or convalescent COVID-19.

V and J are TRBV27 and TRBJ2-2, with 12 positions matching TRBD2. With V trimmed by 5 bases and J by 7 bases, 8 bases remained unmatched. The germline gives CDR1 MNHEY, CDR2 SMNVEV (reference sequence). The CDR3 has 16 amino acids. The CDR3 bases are TGTGCCAGCAGTCAGCTAGCGGGGGGGACAAACGGGGAGCTGTTTTTT. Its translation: CASSQLAGGTNGELFF.

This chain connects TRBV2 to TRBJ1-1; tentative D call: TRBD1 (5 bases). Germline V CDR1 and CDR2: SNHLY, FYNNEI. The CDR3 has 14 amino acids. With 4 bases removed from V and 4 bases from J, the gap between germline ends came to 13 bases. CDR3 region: CASSGQFMGTEAFF. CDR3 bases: TGTGCCAGCAGTGGACAGTTTATGGGCACTGAAGCTTTCTTT.

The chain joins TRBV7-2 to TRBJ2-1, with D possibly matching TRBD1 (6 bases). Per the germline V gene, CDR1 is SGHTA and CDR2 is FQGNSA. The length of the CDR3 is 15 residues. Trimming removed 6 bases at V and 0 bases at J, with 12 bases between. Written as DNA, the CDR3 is TGTGCCAGCAGATATCTAGGGGGCTCCTACAATGAGCAGTTCTTC. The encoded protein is CASRYLGGSYNEQFF.

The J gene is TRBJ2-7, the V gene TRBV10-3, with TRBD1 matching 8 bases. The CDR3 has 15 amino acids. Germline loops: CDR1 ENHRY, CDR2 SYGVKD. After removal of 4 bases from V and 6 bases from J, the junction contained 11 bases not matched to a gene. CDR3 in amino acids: CAISALDRESAEQYF. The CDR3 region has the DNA TGTGCCATCAGTGCTTTGGACAGGGAGTCGGCCGAGCAGTACTTC.

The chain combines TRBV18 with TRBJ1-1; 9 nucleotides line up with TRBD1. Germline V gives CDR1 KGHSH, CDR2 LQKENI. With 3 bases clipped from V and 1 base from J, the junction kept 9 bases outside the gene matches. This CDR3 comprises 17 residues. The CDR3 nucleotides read TGTGCCAGCTCACCTCTAACGGGACAGGGACCGAACACTGAAGCTTTCTTT. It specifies CASSPLTGQGPNTEAFF. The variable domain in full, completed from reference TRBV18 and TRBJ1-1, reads NAGVMQNPRHLVRRRGQEARLRCSPMKGHSHVYWYRQLPEEGLKFMVYLQKENIIDESGMPKERFSAEFPKEGPSILRIQQVVRGDSAAYFCASSPLTGQGPNTEAFFGQGTRLTVV.

The CDR3 bases are TGTGCCTGGACCCGCTCTGGCGGGCTTTCGCCCCTCCACTTT. It codes for CAWTRSGGLSPLHF. The V gene is TRBV30, the J gene TRBJ1-6; D gene unclear. Looked up from germline, CDR1 is GTSNPN and CDR2 is SVGIG (reference sequence). Trimming removed 4 bases from V and 13 bases from J, with 20 bases in between. This CDR3 spans 14 amino acids.

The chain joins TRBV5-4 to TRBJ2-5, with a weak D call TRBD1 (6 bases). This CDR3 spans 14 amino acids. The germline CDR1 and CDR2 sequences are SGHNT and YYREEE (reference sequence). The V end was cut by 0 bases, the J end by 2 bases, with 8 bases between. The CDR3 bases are TGTGCCAGCAGCTTGGGCGACAGGCAAGAGACCCAGTACTTC. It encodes CASSLGDRQETQYF.

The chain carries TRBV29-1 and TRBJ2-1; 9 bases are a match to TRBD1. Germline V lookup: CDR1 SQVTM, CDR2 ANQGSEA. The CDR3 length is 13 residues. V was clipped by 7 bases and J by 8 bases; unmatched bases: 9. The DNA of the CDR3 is TGCAGCGGAGACTCGGGACAGGGCTATGAGCAGTTCTTC. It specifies CSGDSGQGYEQFF.

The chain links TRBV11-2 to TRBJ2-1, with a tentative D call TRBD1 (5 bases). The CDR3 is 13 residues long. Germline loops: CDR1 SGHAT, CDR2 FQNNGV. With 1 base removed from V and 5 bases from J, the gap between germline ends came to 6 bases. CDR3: CASSLAGNNEQFF. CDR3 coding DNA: TGTGCCAGCAGCTTAGCAGGGAACAATGAGCAGTTCTTC.

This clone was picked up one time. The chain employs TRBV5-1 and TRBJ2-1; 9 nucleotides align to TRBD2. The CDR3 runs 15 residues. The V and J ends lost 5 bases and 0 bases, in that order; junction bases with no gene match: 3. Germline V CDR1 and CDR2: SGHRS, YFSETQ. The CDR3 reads CASRRLADSYNEQFF. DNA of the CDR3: TGCGCCAGCAGAAGACTAGCGGACTCCTACAATGAGCAGTTCTTC.

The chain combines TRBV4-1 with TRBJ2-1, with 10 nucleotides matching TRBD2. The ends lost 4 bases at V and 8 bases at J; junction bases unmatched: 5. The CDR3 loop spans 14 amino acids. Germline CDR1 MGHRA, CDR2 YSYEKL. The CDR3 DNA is TGCGCCAGCAGCCCCCAGCGGGAGGGGGATGAGCAGTTCTTC. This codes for CASSPQREGDEQFF.

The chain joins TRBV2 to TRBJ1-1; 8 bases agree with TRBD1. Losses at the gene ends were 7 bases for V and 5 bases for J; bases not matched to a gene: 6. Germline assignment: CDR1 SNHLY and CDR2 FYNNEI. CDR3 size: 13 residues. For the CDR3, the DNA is TGTGCCAGCATGCCAGGACAGGGTACTGAAGCTTTCTTT. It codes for CASMPGQGTEAFF.

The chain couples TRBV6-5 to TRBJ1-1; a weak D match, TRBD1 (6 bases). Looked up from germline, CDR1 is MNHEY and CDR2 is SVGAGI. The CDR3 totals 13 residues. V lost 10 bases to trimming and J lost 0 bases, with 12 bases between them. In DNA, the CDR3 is TGTGCCACCACCGGACAGATGAACACTGAAGCTTTCTTT. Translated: CATTGQMNTEAFF.

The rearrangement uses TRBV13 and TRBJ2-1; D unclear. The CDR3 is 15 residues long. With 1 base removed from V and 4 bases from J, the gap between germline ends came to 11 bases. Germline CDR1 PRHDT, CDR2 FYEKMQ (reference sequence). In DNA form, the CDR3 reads TGTGCCAGCAGCTTAGTAGTACAGTTATACAATGAGCAGTTCTTC. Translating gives CASSLVVQLYNEQFF. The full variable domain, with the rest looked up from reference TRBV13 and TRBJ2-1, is AAGVIQSPRHLIKEKRETATLKCYPIPRHDTVYWYQQGPGQDPQFLISFYEKMQSDKGSIPDRFSAQQFSDYHSELNMSSLELGDSALYFCASSLVVQLYNEQFFGPGTRLTVL.

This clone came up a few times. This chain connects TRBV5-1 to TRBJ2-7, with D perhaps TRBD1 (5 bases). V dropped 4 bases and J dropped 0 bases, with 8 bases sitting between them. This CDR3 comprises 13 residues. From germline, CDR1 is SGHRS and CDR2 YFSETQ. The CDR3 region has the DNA TGCGCCAGCAGCGTGACAGACTCCTACGAGCAGTACTTC. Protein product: CASSVTDSYEQYF.

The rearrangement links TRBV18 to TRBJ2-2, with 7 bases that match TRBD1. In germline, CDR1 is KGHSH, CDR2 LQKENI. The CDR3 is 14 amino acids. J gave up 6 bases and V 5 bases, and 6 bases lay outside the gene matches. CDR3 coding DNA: TGTGCCAGCTCATCCGACAGGGACCCCGGGGAGCTGTTTTTT. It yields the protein CASSSDRDPGELFF.

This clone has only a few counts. CDR3 sequence: CASSLAGTGELFF. The CDR3 coding sequence is TGTGCCAGCAGCTTAGCCGGGACCGGGGAGCTGTTTTTT. The rearrangement uses TRBV7-9 and TRBJ2-2; D unresolved. V was pared by 0 bases and J by 5 bases, with 4 bases between. The CDR3 has 13 amino acids. The germline V gene encodes CDR1 SEHNR and CDR2 FQNEAQ (reference sequence).

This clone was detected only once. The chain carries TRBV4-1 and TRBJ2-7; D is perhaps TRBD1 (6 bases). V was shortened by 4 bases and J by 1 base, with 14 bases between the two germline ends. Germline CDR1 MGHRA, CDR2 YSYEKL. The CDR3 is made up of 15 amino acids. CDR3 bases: TGCGCCAGCAGCCCTGCTCAGGGGCCTTCCTACGAGCAGTACTTC. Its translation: CASSPAQGPSYEQYF.

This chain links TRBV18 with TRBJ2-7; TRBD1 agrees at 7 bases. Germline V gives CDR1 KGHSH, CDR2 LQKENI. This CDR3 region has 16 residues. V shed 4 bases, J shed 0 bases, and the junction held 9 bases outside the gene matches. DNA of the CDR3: TGTGCCAGCTCACACTCGGGGACAGTTAGCTCCTACGAGCAGTACTTC. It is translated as CASSHSGTVSSYEQYF.

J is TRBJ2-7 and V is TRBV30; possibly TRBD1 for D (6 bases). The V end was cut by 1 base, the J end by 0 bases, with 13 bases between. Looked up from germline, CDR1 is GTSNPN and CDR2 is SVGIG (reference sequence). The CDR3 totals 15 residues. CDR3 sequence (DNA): TGTGCCTGGAGTGCCCGGGACACTGGCTCCTACGAGCAGTACTTC. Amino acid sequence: CAWSARDTGSYEQYF.

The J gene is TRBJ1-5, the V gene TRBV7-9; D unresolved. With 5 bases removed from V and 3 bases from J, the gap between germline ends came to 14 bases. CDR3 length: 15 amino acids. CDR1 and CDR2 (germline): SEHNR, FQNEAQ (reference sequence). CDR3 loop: CASSPSSAVNQPQHF. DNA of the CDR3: TGTGCCAGCAGCCCTTCTTCCGCGGTCAATCAGCCCCAGCATTTT.

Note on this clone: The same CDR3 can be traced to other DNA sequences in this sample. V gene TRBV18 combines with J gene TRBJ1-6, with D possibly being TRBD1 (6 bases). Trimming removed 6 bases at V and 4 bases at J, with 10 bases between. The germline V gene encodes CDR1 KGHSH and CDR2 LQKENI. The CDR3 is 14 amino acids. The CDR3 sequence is CASSRDRYNSPLHF. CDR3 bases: TGTGCCAGCTCCCGAGACAGGTATAATTCACCCCTCCACTTT.

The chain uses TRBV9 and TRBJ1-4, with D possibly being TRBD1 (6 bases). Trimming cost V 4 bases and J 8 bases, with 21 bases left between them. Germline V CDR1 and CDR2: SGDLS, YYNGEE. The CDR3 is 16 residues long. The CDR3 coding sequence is TGTGCCAGCAGCCAGGAAGCCAGGGGCGAGGGGGAAAAACTGTTTTTT. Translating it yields CASSQEARGEGEKLFF.

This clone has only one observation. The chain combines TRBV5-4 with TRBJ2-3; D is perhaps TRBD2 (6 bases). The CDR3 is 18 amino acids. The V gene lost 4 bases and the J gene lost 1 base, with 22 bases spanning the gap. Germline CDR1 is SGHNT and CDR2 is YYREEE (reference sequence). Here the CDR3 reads CASSGTSLARFGTDTQYF. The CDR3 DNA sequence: TGTGCCAGCAGCGGAACTAGCCTCGCTCGGTTTGGCACAGATACGCAGTATTTT. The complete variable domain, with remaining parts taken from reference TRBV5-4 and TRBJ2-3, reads ETGVTQSPTHLIKTRGQQVTLRCSSQSGHNTVSWYQQALGQGPQFIFQYYREEENGRGNFPPRFSGLQFPNYSSELNVNALELDDSALYLCASSGTSLARFGTDTQYFGPGTRLTVL.

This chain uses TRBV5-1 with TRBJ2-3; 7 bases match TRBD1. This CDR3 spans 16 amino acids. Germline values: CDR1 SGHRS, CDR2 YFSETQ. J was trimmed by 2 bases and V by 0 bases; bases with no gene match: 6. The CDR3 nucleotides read TGCGCCAGCAGCTTGGCGACAGGGCGACCCACAGATACGCAGTATTTT. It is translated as CASSLATGRPTDTQYF.